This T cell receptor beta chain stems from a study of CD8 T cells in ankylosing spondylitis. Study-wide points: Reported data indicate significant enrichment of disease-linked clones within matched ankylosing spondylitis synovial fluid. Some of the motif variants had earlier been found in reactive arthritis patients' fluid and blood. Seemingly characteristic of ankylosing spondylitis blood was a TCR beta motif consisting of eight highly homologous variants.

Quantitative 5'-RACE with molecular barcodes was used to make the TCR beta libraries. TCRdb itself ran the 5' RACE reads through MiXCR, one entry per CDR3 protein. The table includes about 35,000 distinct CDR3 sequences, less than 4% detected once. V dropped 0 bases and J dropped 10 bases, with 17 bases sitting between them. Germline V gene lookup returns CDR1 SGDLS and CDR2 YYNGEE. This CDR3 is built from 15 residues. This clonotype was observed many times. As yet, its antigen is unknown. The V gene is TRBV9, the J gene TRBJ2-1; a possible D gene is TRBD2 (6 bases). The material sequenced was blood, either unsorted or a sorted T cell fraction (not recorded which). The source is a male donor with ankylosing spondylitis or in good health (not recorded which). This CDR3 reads CASSVGFGGSREQFF. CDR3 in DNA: TGTGCCAGCAGCGTAGGCTTTGGGGGGTCCAGGGAGCAGTTCTTC.